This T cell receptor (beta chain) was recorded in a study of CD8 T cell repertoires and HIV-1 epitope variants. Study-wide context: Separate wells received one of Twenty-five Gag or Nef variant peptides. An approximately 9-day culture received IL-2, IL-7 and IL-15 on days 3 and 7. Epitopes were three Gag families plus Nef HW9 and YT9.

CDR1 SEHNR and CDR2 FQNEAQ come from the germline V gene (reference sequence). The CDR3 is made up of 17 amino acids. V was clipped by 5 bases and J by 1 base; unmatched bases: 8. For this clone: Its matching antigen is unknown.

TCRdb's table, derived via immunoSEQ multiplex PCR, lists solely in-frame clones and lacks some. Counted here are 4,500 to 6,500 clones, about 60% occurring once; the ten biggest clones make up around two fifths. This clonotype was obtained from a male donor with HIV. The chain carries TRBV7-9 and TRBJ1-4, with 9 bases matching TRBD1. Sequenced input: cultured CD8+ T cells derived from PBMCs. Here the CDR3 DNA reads TGTGCCAGCAGCCCCGGGACAGGGATCGTAACTAATGAAAAACTGTTTTTT. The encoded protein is CASSPGTGIVTNEKLFF.